One and the same sample provided the 24 T cell receptor beta chains below, sequenced in a study of T cell repertoires in ileal Crohn's disease. Specified time point: inflamed ileum from the surgical specimen. Method: immunoSEQ multiplex PCR; TCRdb's copy keeps in-frame clones and lacks some. The table records around 15,000 clones, about 75% of them present only once. Sequenced input: ileal tissue. These receptors were obtained from an adult with Crohn's disease.

The V gene is TRBV18, the J gene TRBJ2-1, with 10 positions matching TRBD2. In germline, CDR1 is KGHSH, CDR2 LQKENI. This CDR3 contains 16 residues. The J segment lost 2 bases and the V segment lost 6 bases, leaving 7 bases of the junction unmatched. The CDR3 DNA reads as TGTGCCAGCTCTGCCAGCGGGGGGGCCACCTACAATGAGCAGTTCTTC. As protein: CASSASGGATYNEQFF.

The CDR3 sequence is CASRVGRVGEQFF. CDR3 nucleotides: TGTGCCAGCAGAGTGGGTAGGGTGGGTGAGCAGTTCTTC. The chain couples TRBV6-5 to TRBJ2-1; D unclear. Per germline, CDR1 MNHEY and CDR2 SVGAGI. V gave up 6 bases and J gave up 9 bases, with 15 bases separating them. The CDR3 is made up of 13 amino acids.

The chain has TRBV5-1 and TRBJ2-3; TRBD2 matches 8 bases. Trimming at V came to 3 bases and at J to 1 base, leaving 10 bases not matched to a gene. The length of the CDR3 is 17 residues. Germline V gene sequence: CDR1 SGHRS, CDR2 YFSETQ. The CDR3 region has the DNA TGCGCCAGCAGCTATAACCCCGGGGGGGCTGGCACAGATACGCAGTATTTT. Encoded protein: CASSYNPGGAGTDTQYF.

The gene calls are TRBV7-6 and TRBJ1-6; perhaps TRBD1 as D (5 bases). Germline values: CDR1 SGHVS, CDR2 FNYEAQ. With 5 bases removed from V and 7 bases from J, the gap between germline ends came to 18 bases. CDR3 length: 16 residues. DNA of the CDR3: TGTGCCAGCAGCCCATCGGGGGGGGGAAGAAATTCACCCCTCCACTTT. As protein: CASSPSGGGRNSPLHF.

The CDR3 DNA follows: TGTGCCACCAGCACCAGACGGAACACTGAAGCTTTCTTT. Translating gives CATSTRRNTEAFF. The chain employs TRBV15 and TRBJ1-1; D call uncertain. V dropped 4 bases and J dropped 1 base, with 7 bases sitting between them. This CDR3 comprises 13 residues. The germline gives CDR1 LNHNV, CDR2 YYDKDF (reference sequence).

The gene calls are TRBV2 and TRBJ1-3; D not resolved. V lost 8 bases to trimming and J lost 0 bases, with 11 bases between them. Germline-derived CDR1 and CDR2 are SNHLY and FYNNEI. This CDR3 is 14 amino acids long. In DNA form, the CDR3 reads TGTGCCAGCGGGAATATAGGCTCTGGAAACACCATATATTTT. This sequence encodes CASGNIGSGNTIYF.

The chain employs TRBV6-7 and TRBJ1-2; 7 bases agree with TRBD1. TRBV6-7 is flagged as an ORF with uncertain function. V was clipped by 10 bases and J by 4 bases; unmatched bases: 9. This CDR3 contains 13 residues. The CDR3 DNA reads TGTGCCACCCACAGGGGATTGGTCTATGGCTACACCTTC. Its protein is CATHRGLVYGYTF.

This clone was counted a single time. This chain joins TRBV28 and TRBJ2-2; D possibly corresponds to TRBD2 (5 bases). The CDR3 covers 15 residues. Germline V CDR1 and CDR2: MDHEN, SYDVKM. Trimming took off 2 bases at V and 3 bases at J, with 10 bases between the two ends. CDR3 nucleotides: TGTGCCAGCAGTTTAGGAGGTTGGGACACCGGGGAGCTGTTTTTT. This codes for CASSLGGWDTGELFF.

This clone was seen a handful of times. The V gene is TRBV9, the J gene TRBJ2-3, with D maybe TRBD2 (6 bases). The CDR3 is 14 amino acids. V shed 2 bases and J shed 3 bases, with 10 bases lying between them. The germline gives CDR1 SGDLS, CDR2 YYNGEE. CDR3 sequence reads: CASSVEGWTDTQYF. CDR3 nucleotide sequence: TGTGCCAGCAGCGTGGAGGGGTGGACAGATACGCAGTATTTT.

The chain combines TRBV6-4 with TRBJ2-7, with D possibly called TRBD1 or TRBD2 (5 bases each). This CDR3 comprises 13 residues. Trimming cost V 10 bases and J 0 bases, with 13 bases left between them. CDR1 MRHNA and CDR2 SNTAGT come from the germline V gene. This chain's CDR3 is CANPGRSSYEQYF. CDR3 sequence (DNA): TGTGCCAACCCGGGACGAAGCTCCTACGAGCAGTACTTC.

The chain has TRBV28 and TRBJ1-4; D is uncertain. From germline, CDR1 is MDHEN and CDR2 SYDVKM. This CDR3 contains 15 residues. The germline V and J ends were trimmed by 3 bases and 5 bases, with 13 bases remaining between them. DNA of the CDR3: TGTGCCAGCAGTTTTAGGAGTCTAAAGAATGAAAAACTGTTTTTT. This translates into CASSFRSLKNEKLFF.

A word on this clone: This same CDR3 is encoded by further DNA sequences in the sample. This chain joins TRBV6-1 and TRBJ1-1; D unresolved. In germline, CDR1 is MNHNS, CDR2 SASEGT. V shed 3 bases and J shed 2 bases, with 7 bases lying between them. The CDR3 runs 13 residues. CDR3 DNA: TGTGCCAGCAGTGATACAGATAACACTGAAGCTTTCTTT. It encodes CASSDTDNTEAFF.

The V gene is TRBV2, the J gene TRBJ2-1, with unresolved D. The CDR3 covers 14 residues. Germline V lookup: CDR1 SNHLY, CDR2 FYNNEI. Trimming cost V 0 bases and J 5 bases, with 8 bases left between them. The DNA of the CDR3 is TGTGCCAGCAGTGAAGCCGGCCGGAACAATGAGCAGTTCTTC. It yields the protein CASSEAGRNNEQFF.

The chain joins TRBV6-1 to TRBJ2-7, with D unclear. The CDR3 spans 11 residues. The V gene's germline CDR1 is MNHNS and CDR2 SASEGT. The V and J ends lost 1 base and 7 bases respectively, with 5 bases between them. CDR3 sequence reads: CASSEVWEQYF. CDR3 sequence (DNA): TGTGCCAGCAGTGAAGTATGGGAGCAGTACTTC.

The chain links TRBV19 to TRBJ1-5; 9 nucleotides agree with TRBD1. The CDR3 spans 15 residues. V shed 6 bases and J 2 bases; nucleotides not matched to a gene: 5. CDR1 and CDR2 from the germline V gene are LNHDA and SQIVND (reference sequence). CDR3 residues: CASSGRQGGNQPQHF. The CDR3 nucleotides read TGTGCCAGTAGCGGCCGACAGGGGGGCAATCAGCCCCAGCATTTT.

This clone was seen a few times. CDR3: CSVEKGSGYTF. CDR3 bases: TGCAGCGTTGAAAAGGGTTCCGGCTACACCTTC. The chain uses TRBV29-1 and TRBJ1-2; D unclear. Germline V CDR1 and CDR2: SQVTM, ANQGSEA. CDR3 length: 11 amino acids. V shed 2 bases and J shed 8 bases, with 9 bases lying between them.

On this clone itself: A read error may account for a junction end that differs from germline. The chain carries TRBV28 and TRBJ2-7; 10 positions match TRBD2. The CDR3 has 12 amino acids. Looked up from germline, CDR1 is MDHEN and CDR2 is SYDVKM. Here the CDR3 DNA reads TGTGCCAGCAGTTCTCGTAGCGGGAGGCGCAGCTTC. This translates into CASSSRSGRRSF.

This clone showed up just a few times. V is TRBV5-1 and J is TRBJ2-1; D not certain. The length of the CDR3 is 19 residues. Trimming took 2 bases from V and 1 from J, leaving 22 bases between them. CDR1 is SGHRS and CDR2 is YFSETQ in the germline V gene. The CDR3 DNA reads as TGCGCCAGCAGCTTAACCCCGGCCCACACAAGGGAATCCTACAATGAGCAGTTCTTC. Amino acid sequence: CASSLTPAHTRESYNEQFF.

V usage is TRBV4-3 and J usage is TRBJ1-3, with D perhaps matching TRBD1 (6 bases). The germline V gene has CDR1 LGHNA and CDR2 YSLEER. This CDR3 is 17 amino acids long. Trimming took off 0 bases at V and 0 bases at J, with 12 bases between the two ends. This CDR3 reads CASSQDPRGASGNTIYF. The CDR3 DNA reads as TGCGCCAGCAGCCAAGATCCCCGGGGGGCCTCTGGAAACACCATATATTTT.

The V call is TRBV27, the J call TRBJ1-1; no firm D call. CDR1 MNHEY and CDR2 SMNVEV come from the germline V gene (reference sequence). Trimming removed 6 bases from V and 1 base from J, with 9 bases in between. This CDR3 has 13 residues. Written as DNA, the CDR3 is TGTGCCAGCAGGGCCCGTCGGAACACTGAAGCTTTCTTT. Translation gives CASRARRNTEAFF.

This clone has a single count. The J gene is TRBJ2-1, the V gene TRBV5-1; TRBD2 aligns across 10 bases. Germline trimming cut 2 bases from V and 8 bases from J; bases unmatched to any gene: 10. Germline V gives CDR1 SGHRS, CDR2 YFSETQ. The CDR3 spans 16 residues. This chain's CDR3 is CASSFASGSAGHEQFF. The CDR3 region has the DNA TGCGCCAGCAGCTTTGCTAGCGGGAGCGCCGGTCATGAGCAGTTCTTC.

This clone was observed a handful of times. CDR3 region: CASSGGRQGRYEQYF. The CDR3 DNA follows: TGTGCCAGCTCGGGGGGTCGACAGGGGCGGTACGAGCAGTACTTC. The genes are TRBV18 and TRBJ2-7, with 8 bases that match TRBD1. V lost 6 bases and J lost 4; bases outside the gene matches: 11. CDR3 size: 15 residues. Germline V gene sequence: CDR1 KGHSH, CDR2 LQKENI.

V is TRBV9 and J is TRBJ1-1, with D unresolved. The CDR3 is 15 amino acids. Deletions cut 3 bases from V and 10 bases from J, with 22 bases between. Germline V gene data show CDR1 as SGDLS and CDR2 as YYNGEE. CDR3 DNA: TGTGCCAGCAGCGCCGGGGATCACCCCCCATGGGGAGCTTTCTTT. This translates into CASSAGDHPPWGAFF.

The chain is built from TRBV7-8 and TRBJ1-1, with no clear D. Germline V gene data show CDR1 as SGHVS and CDR2 as FQNEAQ. This CDR3 spans 15 amino acids. The V end was cut by 1 base, the J end by 7 bases, with 16 bases between. The CDR3 DNA reads TGTGCCAGCAGCTTAGAGGCCCTAATGGTAGGTGAAGCTTTCTTT. This codes for CASSLEALMVGEAFF.